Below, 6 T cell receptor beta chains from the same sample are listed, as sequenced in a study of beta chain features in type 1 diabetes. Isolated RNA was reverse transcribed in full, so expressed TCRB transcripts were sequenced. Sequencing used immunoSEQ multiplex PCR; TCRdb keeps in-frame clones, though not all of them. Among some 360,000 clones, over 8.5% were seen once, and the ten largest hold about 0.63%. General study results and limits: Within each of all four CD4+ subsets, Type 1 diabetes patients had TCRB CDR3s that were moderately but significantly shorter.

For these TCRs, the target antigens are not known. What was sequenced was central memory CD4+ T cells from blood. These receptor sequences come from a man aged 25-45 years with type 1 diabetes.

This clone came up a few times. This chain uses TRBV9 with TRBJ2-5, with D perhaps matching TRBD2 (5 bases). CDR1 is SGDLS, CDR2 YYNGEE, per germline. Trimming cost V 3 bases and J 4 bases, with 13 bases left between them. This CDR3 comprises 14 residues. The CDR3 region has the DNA TGTGCCAGCAGCGCCCTTACTGGGAGAGAGACCCAGTACTTC. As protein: CASSALTGRETQYF. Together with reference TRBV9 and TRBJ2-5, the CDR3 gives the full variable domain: DSGVTQTPKHLITATGQRVTLRCSPRSGDLSVYWYQQSLDQGLQFLIQYYNGEERAKGNILERFSAQQFPDLHSELNLSSLELGDSALYFCASSALTGRETQYFGPGTRLLVL.

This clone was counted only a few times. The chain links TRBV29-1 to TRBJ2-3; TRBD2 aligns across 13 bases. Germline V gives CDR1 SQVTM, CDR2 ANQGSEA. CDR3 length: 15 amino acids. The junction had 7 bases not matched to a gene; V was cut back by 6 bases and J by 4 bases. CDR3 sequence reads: CSVPSTSGRSDTQYF. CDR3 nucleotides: TGCAGCGTACCGTCGACTAGCGGGAGGTCAGATACGCAGTATTTT.

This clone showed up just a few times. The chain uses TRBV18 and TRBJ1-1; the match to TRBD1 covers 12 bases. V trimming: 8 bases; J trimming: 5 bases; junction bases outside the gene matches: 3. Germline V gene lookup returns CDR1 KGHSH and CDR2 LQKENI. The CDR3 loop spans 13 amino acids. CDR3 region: CASKGQGATEAFF. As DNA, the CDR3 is TGTGCCAGCAAGGGACAGGGGGCAACTGAAGCTTTCTTT.

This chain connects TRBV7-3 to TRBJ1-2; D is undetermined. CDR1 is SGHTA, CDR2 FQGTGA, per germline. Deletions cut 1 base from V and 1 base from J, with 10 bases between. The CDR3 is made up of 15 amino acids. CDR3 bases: TGTGCCAGCAGCTTAAACCTTCTCGTTAACTATGGCTACACCTTC. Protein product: CASSLNLLVNYGYTF.

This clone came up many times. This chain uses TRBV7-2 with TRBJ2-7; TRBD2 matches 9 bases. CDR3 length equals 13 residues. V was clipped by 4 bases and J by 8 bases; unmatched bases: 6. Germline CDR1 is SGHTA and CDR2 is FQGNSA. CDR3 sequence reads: CASSSRLAVKQYF. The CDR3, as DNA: TGTGCCAGCAGCTCACGACTAGCGGTGAAGCAGTACTTC.

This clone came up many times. The CDR3 DNA follows: TGTGCCAGCAGCTTGGGAGGCCCGAGGGCGCAGTATTTT. It specifies CASSLGGPRAQYF. The rearrangement uses TRBV11-2 and TRBJ2-3, with D possibly TRBD2 on 6 matching bases. Per germline, CDR1 SGHAT and CDR2 FQNNGV. CDR3 size: 13 residues. Trimming removed 3 bases from V and 10 bases from J, with 14 bases in between.